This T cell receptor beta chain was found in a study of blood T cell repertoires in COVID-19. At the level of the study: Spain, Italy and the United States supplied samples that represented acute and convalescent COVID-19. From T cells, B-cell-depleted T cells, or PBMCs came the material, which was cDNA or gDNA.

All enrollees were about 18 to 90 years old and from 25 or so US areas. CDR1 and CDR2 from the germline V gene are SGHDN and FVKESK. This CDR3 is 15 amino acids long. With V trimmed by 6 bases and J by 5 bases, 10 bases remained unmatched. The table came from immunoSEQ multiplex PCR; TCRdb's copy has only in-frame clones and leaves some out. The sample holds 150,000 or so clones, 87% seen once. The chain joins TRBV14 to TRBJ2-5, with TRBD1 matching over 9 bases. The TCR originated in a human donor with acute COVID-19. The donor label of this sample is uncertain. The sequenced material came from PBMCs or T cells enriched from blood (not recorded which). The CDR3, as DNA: TGTGCCAGCAGTAACCCGGGACAGGGACGGGAGACCCAGTACTTC. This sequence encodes CASSNPGQGRETQYF.